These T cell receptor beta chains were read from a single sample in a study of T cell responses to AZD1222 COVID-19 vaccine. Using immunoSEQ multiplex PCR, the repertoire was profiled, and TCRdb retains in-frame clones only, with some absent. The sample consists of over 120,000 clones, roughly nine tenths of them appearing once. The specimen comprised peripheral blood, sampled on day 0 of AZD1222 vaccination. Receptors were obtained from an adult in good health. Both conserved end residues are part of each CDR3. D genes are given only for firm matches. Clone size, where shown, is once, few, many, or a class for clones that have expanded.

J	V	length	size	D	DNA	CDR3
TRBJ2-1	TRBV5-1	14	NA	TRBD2	TGCGCCAGCAGCTTGTGGCGGGGGGGAAATGAGCAGTTCTTC	CASSLWRGGNEQFF
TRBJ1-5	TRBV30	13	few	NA	TGTGCCTGGAGTAGAGGTAGCAATCAGCCCCAGCATTTT	CAWSRGSNQPQHF
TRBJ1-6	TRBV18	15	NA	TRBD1	TGTGCCAGCTCACCCGGGGACAGAAAGAATTCACCCCTCCACTTT	CASSPGDRKNSPLHF
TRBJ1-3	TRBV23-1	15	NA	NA	TGCGCCAGCAGTCAATCGCACAGCTCTGGAAACACCATATATTTT	CASSQSHSSGNTIYF
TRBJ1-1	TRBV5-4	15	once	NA	TGTGCCAGCAGCTTGGAGGCGATAGGAAACACTGAAGCTTTCTTT	CASSLEAIGNTEAFF
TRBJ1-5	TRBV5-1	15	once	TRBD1	TGCGCCAGCAGCCCGGACAGGGGCTCCGATCAGCCCCAGCATTTT	CASSPDRGSDQPQHF
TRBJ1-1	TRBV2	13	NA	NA	TGTGCCAGTACCCGACAGCCAAACACTGAAGCTTTCTTT	CASTRQPNTEAFF
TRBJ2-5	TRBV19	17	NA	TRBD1	TGTGCCAGTAGTATAATCTGGTCAGGGGGCCACCAAGAGACCCAGTACTTC	CASSIIWSGGHQETQYF
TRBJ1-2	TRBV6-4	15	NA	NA	TGTGCCAGCAGTGACTCGGGGGGCGGCGACTATGGCTACACCTTC	CASSDSGGGDYGYTF
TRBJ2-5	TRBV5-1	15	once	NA	TGCGCCAGCAGCTTGGCGCCAGCCCCCCAAGAGACCCAGTACTTC	CASSLAPAPQETQYF
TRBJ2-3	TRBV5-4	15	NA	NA	TGTGCCAGCAGCTTGGGAGGGGGTAGCACAGATACGCAGTATTTT	CASSLGGGSTDTQYF
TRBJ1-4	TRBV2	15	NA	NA	TGTGCCAGCACTAGAGATAGGCAGGGAAGTGAAAAACTGTTTTTT	CASTRDRQGSEKLFF
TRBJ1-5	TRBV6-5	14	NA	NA	TGTGCCAGCAGTCAGAATTTTAGGGGACAGCCCCAGCATTTT	CASSQNFRGQPQHF
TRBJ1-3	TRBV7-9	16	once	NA	TGTGCCAGCAGCTTAGGGCAGCCTAGCTCTGGAAACACCATATATTTT	CASSLGQPSSGNTIYF
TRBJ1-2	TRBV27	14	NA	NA	TGTGCCAGCAGTCGCGGCATAACTCGGTATGGCTACACCTTC	CASSRGITRYGYTF
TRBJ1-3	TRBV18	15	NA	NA	TGTGCCAGCTCACTCATGGAGGCAGCTGGAAACACCATATATTTT	CASSLMEAAGNTIYF
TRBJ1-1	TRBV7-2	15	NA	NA	TGTGCCAGCAGCTTAGGGCCCTCTATTAGCACTGAAGCTTTCTTT	CASSLGPSISTEAFF
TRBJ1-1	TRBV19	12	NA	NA	TGTGCCAGTAGTAATGTAAGGGATGAAGCTTTCTTT	CASSNVRDEAFF
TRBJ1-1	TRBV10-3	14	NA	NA	TGTGCCACCAGCTTTTCCGGGGTGAACACTGAAGCTTTCTTT	CATSFSGVNTEAFF
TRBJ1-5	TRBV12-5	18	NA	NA	TGTGCTAGTGGTTTGGTAGTGGTATCTGGGCCAGACAATCAGCCCCAGCATTTT	CASGLVVVSGPDNQPQHF
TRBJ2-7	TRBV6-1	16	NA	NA	TGTGCCAGCAGTGAATGGGTTTCGGTCGGAACCTACGAGCAGTACTTC	CASSEWVSVGTYEQYF
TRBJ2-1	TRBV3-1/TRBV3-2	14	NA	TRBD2	TGTGCCAGCAGCCTAAGCGGGGGGGGGAATGAGCAGTTCTTC	CASSLSGGGNEQFF
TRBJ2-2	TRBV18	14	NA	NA	TGTGCCAGCTCACCAACTGGGGGCGGCGGGGAGCTGTTTTTT	CASSPTGGGGELFF
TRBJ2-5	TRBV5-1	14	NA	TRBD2	TGCGCCAGCGGGAGAGCGGGAGGGACGGAGACCCAGTACTTC	CASGRAGGTETQYF
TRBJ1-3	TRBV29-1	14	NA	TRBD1	TGCAGCGTCATCCCTACAGGGGGCAGAAACACCATATATTTT	CSVIPTGGRNTIYF
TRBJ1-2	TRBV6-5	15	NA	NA	TGTGCCAGCAGTACTGCGGGGAACTCCTTCTATGGCTACACCTTC	CASSTAGNSFYGYTF
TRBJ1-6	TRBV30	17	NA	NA	TGTGCCTGGAGTCCGTGGACAGTTGGAGACTATAATTCACCCCTCCACTTT	CAWSPWTVGDYNSPLHF
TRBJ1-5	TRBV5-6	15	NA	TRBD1	TGTGCCAGCAGCTTGCGGGGACAGGGGAATCAGCCCCAGCATTTT	CASSLRGQGNQPQHF
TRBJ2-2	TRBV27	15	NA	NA	TGTGCCAGCAGCGCTGTTAGGACGGCAACCGGGGAGCTGTTTTTT	CASSAVRTATGELFF
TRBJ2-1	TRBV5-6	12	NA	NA	TGTGCCAGCAGCCCCGGGTTCGGTGAGCAGTTCTTC	CASSPGFGEQFF
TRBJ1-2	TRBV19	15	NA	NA	TGTGCCAGTACCCCGGTCCGAGGTATTTCGGTGTCTCCCACCTTC	CASTPVRGISVSPTF
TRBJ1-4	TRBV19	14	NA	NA	TGTGCCAGTAGTCCATACAGGGAAGAGGAAAAACTGTTTTTT	CASSPYREEEKLFF
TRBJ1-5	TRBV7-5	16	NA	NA	TGTGTCAGAAGCACAAATACAGGACGTTTCAATCAGCCCCAGCATTTT	CVRSTNTGRFNQPQHF
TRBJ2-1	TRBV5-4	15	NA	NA	TGTGCCAGCAGCCCCTCCCTGAGCTCCTACAATGAGCAGTTCTTC	CASSPSLSSYNEQFF
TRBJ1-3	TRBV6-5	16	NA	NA	TGTGCCAGCAGTTATGAAAGCAGTAGCTCTGGAAACACCATATATTTT	CASSYESSSSGNTIYF
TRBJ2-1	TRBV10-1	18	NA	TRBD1	TGCGCCAGCAGTGAGTCTGTTACTGGACAGGGCCCCTACAATGAGCAGTTCTTC	CASSESVTGQGPYNEQFF
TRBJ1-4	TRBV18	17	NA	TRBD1	TGTGCCAGCTCACCAGTGGACAGGGGAGGACTAGGTGAAAAACTGTTTTTT	CASSPVDRGGLGEKLFF
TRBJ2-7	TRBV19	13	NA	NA	TGTGCCAGTAGTATGAGGATAACCTACGAGCAGTACTTC	CASSMRITYEQYF
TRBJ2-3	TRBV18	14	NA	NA	TGTGCCAGCTCACCACCGGACGGCACAGATACGCAGTATTTT	CASSPPDGTDTQYF
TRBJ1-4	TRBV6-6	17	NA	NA	TGTGCCAGCAGTCCCGATACGTGGACGGCGGGGTATGAAAAACTGTTTTTT	CASSPDTWTAGYEKLFF
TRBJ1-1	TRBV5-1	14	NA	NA	TGCGCCAGCACCCCCTCTCCCGCCAACACTGAAGCTTTCTTT	CASTPSPANTEAFF
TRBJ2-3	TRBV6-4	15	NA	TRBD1	TGTGCCAGCAGTGACTCTAGGGGGCATAGAGATACGCAGTATTTT	CASSDSRGHRDTQYF
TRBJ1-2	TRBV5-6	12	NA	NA	TGTGCCAGCAGCTTGGGTGTCCCGGTCTACACCTTC	CASSLGVPVYTF
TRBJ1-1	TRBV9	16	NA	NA	TGTGCCAGCAGCGTCCCGAATAGGGACTTGAACACTGAAGCTTTCTTT	CASSVPNRDLNTEAFF
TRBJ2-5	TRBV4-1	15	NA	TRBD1	TGCGCCAGCAGCCAAGGCCGGACAGGGAGAGAGACCCAGTACTTC	CASSQGRTGRETQYF
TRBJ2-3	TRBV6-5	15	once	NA	TGTGCCAGCAGTTACTCGGCCACTATCACAGATACGCAGTATTTT	CASSYSATITDTQYF